These 18 T cell receptor beta chains originate from one sample sequenced in a study of blood T cell repertoires in COVID-19. Clones were read by immunoSEQ multiplex PCR, and TCRdb kept only the in-frame ones, dropping some. The repertoire holds about 190,000 clones, with around four fifths as singletons. The sample consisted of PBMCs or T cells enriched from blood (not recorded which). These receptors were collected from a woman aged 50 to 65 who had recovered from COVID-19.

V usage is TRBV7-3 and J usage is TRBJ1-1; 8 bases map to TRBD1. CDR1 and CDR2 (germline): SGHTA, FQGTGA. Losses at the gene ends were 5 bases for V and 8 bases for J; bases not matched to a gene: 4. The CDR3 totals 12 residues. The CDR3: CASSQGQGEAFF. The DNA of the CDR3 is TGTGCCAGCAGCCAAGGACAGGGAGAAGCTTTCTTT.

This clone was recorded once. The gene calls are TRBV7-2 and TRBJ1-3; the D gene is possibly TRBD1 (5 bases). V lost 3 bases, J lost 0 bases, and 9 bases lay in between. The CDR3 covers 15 residues. Germline V gives CDR1 SGHTA, CDR2 FQGNSA. The CDR3 here is CASSFRDSSGNTIYF. The CDR3 DNA reads as TGTGCCAGCAGCTTCCGAGACAGCTCTGGAAACACCATATATTTT.

V gene TRBV9 combines with J gene TRBJ1-1; the D is unclear. From germline, CDR1 is SGDLS and CDR2 YYNGEE. V gave up 0 bases and J gave up 0 bases, with 9 bases separating them. The CDR3 has 15 residues. CDR3 region: CASSVAPGVNTEAFF. DNA of the CDR3: TGTGCCAGCAGCGTAGCCCCCGGGGTGAACACTGAAGCTTTCTTT.

The chain uses TRBV10-3 and TRBJ2-3, with TRBD2 matching 9 bases. In germline, CDR1 is ENHRY, CDR2 SYGVKD. The CDR3 length is 15 residues. J gave up 6 bases and V 7 bases, and 11 bases lay outside the gene matches. CDR3 DNA sequence: TGTGCCATCACCCTCAGCGGGAGGCCCGGGGATACGCAGTATTTT. This codes for CAITLSGRPGDTQYF.

The J gene is TRBJ2-7, the V gene TRBV28; 9 nucleotides align to TRBD1. Unmatched junction bases numbered 5, after V lost 1 base and J lost 4 bases. The CDR3 length is 15 residues. Germline V gene data show CDR1 as MDHEN and CDR2 as SYDVKM. The chain's CDR3 is CASSLSGQGTYEQYF. CDR3 bases: TGTGCCAGCAGTTTATCTGGACAGGGGACGTACGAGCAGTACTTC.

The chain links TRBV5-6 to TRBJ2-3; TRBD2 agrees at 13 bases. The CDR3 is made up of 14 amino acids. V dropped 5 bases and J dropped 6; count of bases not matched to a gene: 3. CDR1 is SGHDT, CDR2 YYEEEE, per germline. CDR3 region: CASSTSGRVDTQYF. The CDR3 DNA reads TGTGCCAGCAGTACTAGCGGGAGGGTCGATACGCAGTATTTT.

The chain couples TRBV19 to TRBJ1-2, with TRBD1 as a possible D gene (6 bases). V lost 6 bases and J 6 bases, leaving 14 bases between the germline ends. Germline CDR1 and CDR2: LNHDA and SQIVND (reference sequence). The CDR3 length is 13 residues. CDR3 sequence: CASREQGLDGYTF. The CDR3 coding sequence is TGTGCCAGTAGGGAACAGGGCCTGGATGGCTACACCTTC.

The J gene is TRBJ2-7, the V gene TRBV28; TRBD2 matches 10 bases. This CDR3 is built from 17 residues. The V gene end was trimmed by 7 bases and the J gene end by 6 bases; junction bases not matched to a gene: 18. Germline V lookup: CDR1 MDHEN, CDR2 SYDVKM. The CDR3 DNA reads as TGTGCCAGCACCCCTCTGCCCTCTAGCGGGAGTTTTGCCGAGCAGTACTTC. This translates into CASTPLPSSGSFAEQYF.

There are a few counts of this clone. The chain combines TRBV5-1 with TRBJ2-7, with 10 bases identical to TRBD2. CDR1 SGHRS and CDR2 YFSETQ come from the germline V gene. CDR3 length equals 16 residues. Losses at the gene ends were 5 bases for V and 4 bases for J; bases not matched to a gene: 12. The CDR3: CASRLLTSGTSYEQYF. The CDR3 coding sequence is TGCGCCAGCAGACTTCTCACTAGCGGGACTTCGTACGAGCAGTACTTC.

The chain carries TRBV10-3 and TRBJ1-5, with a weak D call TRBD1 (5 bases). V was cut by 0 bases and J by 7 bases, with 13 bases left in between. There are 15 residues in the CDR3. Germline assignment: CDR1 ENHRY and CDR2 SYGVKD. In DNA form, the CDR3 reads TGTGCCATCAGTGAGTCAAGGGGCGGGGACCAGCCCCAGCATTTT. Residues: CAISESRGGDQPQHF.

The rearrangement links TRBV28 to TRBJ1-5; 10 bases are a match to TRBD1. Losses at the gene ends were 11 bases for V and 6 bases for J; bases not matched to a gene: 10. Germline loops: CDR1 MDHEN, CDR2 SYDVKM. There are 14 residues in the CDR3. CDR3 loop: CASIRRDRGQPQHF. The CDR3 nucleotides read TGTGCCTCAATCCGCCGGGACAGGGGTCAGCCCCAGCATTTT.

The chain uses TRBV6-2 or TRBV6-3 and TRBJ2-1; 13 bases fit TRBD2. The CDR3 extends over 13 amino acids. V was clipped by 5 bases and J by 13 bases; unmatched bases: 5. The germline gives CDR1 MNHEY, CDR2 SVGEGT. For the CDR3, the DNA is TGTGCCAGCAGTGACACTAGCGGGGGGGGACAGTTCTTC. This translates into CASSDTSGGGQFF.

The rearrangement links TRBV3-1 (or the pseudogene TRBV3-2) to TRBJ2-7; 12 bases match TRBD2. There are 15 residues in the CDR3. The V segment lost 1 base and the J segment 2 bases; nucleotides outside the gene matches: 0. The V gene's germline CDR1 is LGHDT and CDR2 YNNKEL (reference sequence). In DNA form, the CDR3 reads TGTGCCAGCAGCCAAGGGACTAGCGGGGCCTACGAGCAGTACTTC. Its translation: CASSQGTSGAYEQYF.

This chain joins TRBV7-7 and TRBJ1-5; no firm D call. This CDR3 comprises 15 residues. CDR1 and CDR2 (germline): SSHAT, FNYEAQ (reference sequence). Trimming left V 6 bases short and J 4 bases short, with 16 bases between. CDR3 sequence reads: CASRSKSGYNQPQHF. The CDR3 DNA sequence: TGTGCCAGCAGATCTAAGTCGGGGTATAATCAGCCCCAGCATTTT. The variable domain in full, completed from reference TRBV7-7 and TRBJ1-5, reads GAGVSQSPRYKVTKRGQDVTLRCDPISSHATLYWYQQALGQGPEFLTYFNYEAQPDKSGLPSDRFSAERPEGSISTLTIQRTEQRDSAMYRCASRSKSGYNQPQHFGDGTRLSIL.

CDR3 sequence (DNA): TGCGCCAGCAGCTTGGGAGCGGGAGGGCCGGATACGCAGTATTTT. Residues: CASSLGAGGPDTQYF. The V call is TRBV5-1, the J call TRBJ2-3; TRBD2 matches 10 bases. The J segment lost 6 bases and the V segment lost 0 bases, leaving 4 bases of the junction unmatched. From germline, CDR1 is SGHRS and CDR2 YFSETQ. The CDR3 sequence is 15 residues long.

The chain links TRBV4-3 to TRBJ1-2; 7 bases are shared with TRBD1. Per germline, CDR1 LGHNA and CDR2 YSLEER. This CDR3 region has 15 residues. J lost 2 bases, V lost 0 bases, and 3 bases had no gene match. CDR3 in DNA: TGCGCCAGCAGCCAAGATCGGACAGGAAACTATGGCTACACCTTC. This codes for CASSQDRTGNYGYTF.

This clone was observed a few times. Relative to the germline gene, one junction end is altered; a read error may explain this. This rearrangement joins TRBV2 to TRBJ2-5, with 9 bases fitting TRBD1. Germline V gene data show CDR1 as SNHLY and CDR2 as FYNNEI. The CDR3 has 14 amino acids. CDR3 protein: CASKTGGRQGTQYF. The CDR3 DNA is TGTGCCAGTAAAACAGGGGGCCGCCAAGGGACCCAGTACTTC.

V usage is TRBV19 and J usage is TRBJ2-1, with 11 positions matching TRBD2. V lost 1 base to trimming and J lost 1 base; unmatched junction nucleotides: 6. The CDR3 has 18 residues. Germline assignment: CDR1 LNHDA and CDR2 SQIVND (reference sequence). CDR3 nucleotides: TGTGCCAGTAGTATAGGCACTAGCGGGAGCGGTTCCTACAATGAGCAGTTCTTC. This translates into CASSIGTSGSGSYNEQFF.